The 14 T cell receptor beta chains below all came from one sample that was sequenced in a study of cytomegalovirus exposure and HLA in healthy donors. With 60 Vbeta and 13 Jbeta primers, the PCR was carried out. Sequencing was performed with immunoSEQ multiplex PCR; in TCRdb, only in-frame clones are kept and a portion is missing. This table has 100,000 to 150,000 clones, around 76% appearing once. The sequenced material came from PBMCs. Every receptor here comes from a woman in her fifties or sixties in good health and CMV-seronegative.

Details on this clone: Other DNA variants within this sample encode the same CDR3. The V gene is TRBV7-9, the J gene TRBJ2-1, with TRBD1 matching over 7 bases. Germline V gene lookup returns CDR1 SEHNR and CDR2 FQNEAQ (reference sequence). The CDR3 has 16 amino acids. After removal of 5 bases from V and 5 bases from J, the junction contained 12 bases not matched to a gene. The CDR3 coding sequence is TGTGCCAGCAGCCCAAGAGGGGGCCAGGGTGACAATGAGCAGTTCTTC. Residues: CASSPRGGQGDNEQFF.

This chain uses TRBV7-9 with TRBJ2-3, with 8 bases that match TRBD2. CDR3 length equals 19 residues. V shed 0 bases and J 3 bases; nucleotides not matched to a gene: 14. Per germline, CDR1 SEHNR and CDR2 FQNEAQ (reference sequence). The CDR3 is CASSLAAGSSSGRTDTQYF. The CDR3 bases are TGTGCCAGCAGCTTAGCGGCGGGTAGTTCGAGCGGGAGAACAGATACGCAGTATTTT. The variable domain in full, completed from reference TRBV7-9 and TRBJ2-3, reads DTGVSQNPRHKITKRGQNVTFRCDPISEHNRLYWYRQTLGQGPEFLTYFQNEAQLEKSRLLSDRFSAERPKGSFSTLEIQRTEQGDSAMYLCASSLAAGSSSGRTDTQYFGPGTRLTVL.

The V gene is TRBV7-9, the J gene TRBJ2-7; 8 positions match TRBD2. The CDR3 totals 14 residues. The germline gives CDR1 SEHNR, CDR2 FQNEAQ (reference sequence). This CDR3 is CSSSLGGGHYEQYV. The CDR3 DNA follows: TGTTCCAGCAGCTTAGGCGGGGGGCACTACGAGCAGTACGTC.

This clone was counted between two and nine times. V and J are TRBV7-2 and TRBJ1-2; a weak D match, TRBD1 (5 bases). This CDR3 comprises 15 residues. Between the trimmed V and J ends, which lost 0 bases and 4 bases, there was a span of 12 bases. CDR1 is SGHTA, CDR2 FQGNSA, per germline. CDR3 nucleotide sequence: TGTGCCAGCAGCTTAGCGGCTCAGGGCCCCTATGGCTACACCTTC. This encodes CASSLAAQGPYGYTF.

This clone was picked up a small number of times. The chain is built from TRBV27 and TRBJ1-1, with unresolved D. The CDR3 consists of 13 residues. The germline V gene encodes CDR1 MNHEY and CDR2 SMNVEV (reference sequence). V was shortened by 3 bases and J by 4 bases, with 9 bases between the two germline ends. The CDR3: CASSFPGSTEAFF. CDR3 nucleotide sequence: TGTGCCAGCAGTTTTCCAGGTAGCACTGAAGCTTTCTTT.

This clone was seen only once. The J gene is TRBJ2-3, the V gene TRBV6-5, with TRBD1 as a possible D gene (5 bases). Germline V gene lookup returns CDR1 MNHEY and CDR2 SVGAGI. The ends were cut back, 0 bases at V and 2 bases at J, with 12 bases in the middle. This CDR3 has 16 amino acids. Here the CDR3 reads CASSYSIREPTDTQYF. The DNA of the CDR3 is TGTGCCAGCAGTTACTCGATCAGGGAACCCACAGATACGCAGTATTTT.

The chain couples TRBV6-5 to TRBJ2-7; TRBD2 agrees at 7 bases. Trimming took 10 bases from V and 2 from J; bases not matched to a gene: 11. The CDR3 covers 14 residues. Germline assignment: CDR1 MNHEY and CDR2 SVGAGI. The CDR3 nucleotides are TGTGCCATTGCGCGCGGGAGTACCGCCTACGAGCAGTACTTC. This translates into CAIARGSTAYEQYF.

The CDR3 loop reads CASSTGQSNEKLFF. In DNA, the CDR3 is TGCGCCAGCAGCACTGGACAGAGTAATGAAAAACTGTTTTTT. J is TRBJ1-4 and V is TRBV5-1, with D possibly matching TRBD1 (6 bases). Germline V gives CDR1 SGHRS, CDR2 YFSETQ. The V and J ends lost 4 bases and 4 bases respectively, with 11 bases between them. The CDR3 runs to 14 residues.

The chain carries TRBV28 and TRBJ2-7; 9 bases map to TRBD2. V dropped 2 bases and J dropped 3; count of bases not matched to a gene: 8. This CDR3 is 16 amino acids long. Per the germline V gene, CDR1 is MDHEN and CDR2 is SYDVKM. In DNA, the CDR3 is TGTGCCAGCAGTTTAGGGGGACTAGCCCCAAACTACGAGCAGTACTTC. This sequence encodes CASSLGGLAPNYEQYF.

This chain uses TRBV5-1 with TRBJ2-2, with D maybe TRBD1 (6 bases). The CDR3 length is 14 residues. Germline loops: CDR1 SGHRS, CDR2 YFSETQ. V lost 4 bases, J lost 7 bases, and 14 bases lay in between. CDR3 amino acids: CASSAKQGHGELFF. DNA for the CDR3: TGCGCCAGCAGCGCTAAACAGGGCCACGGGGAGCTGTTTTTT.

To note about this clone: The junction departs from germline at one end; a sequencing error may be responsible. The genes are TRBV20-1 and TRBJ1-4; D perhaps matches TRBD1 (6 bases). From germline, CDR1 is DFQATT and CDR2 SNEGSKA (reference sequence). This CDR3 is 11 amino acids long. In nucleotides, the CDR3 is TGCAGTGCTAGTTCTAGGGGACATTGTGTTTTT. It codes for CSASSRGHCVF.

V is TRBV5-4 and J is TRBJ2-1; weak D call: TRBD1 (5 bases). V was pared by 1 base and J by 5 bases, with 22 bases between. Looked up from germline, CDR1 is SGHNT and CDR2 is YYREEE (reference sequence). CDR3 length equals 18 residues. CDR3 protein: CASSLPGRAALPDNEQFF. The CDR3 region has the DNA TGTGCCAGCAGCTTGCCCGGCAGGGCAGCCCTACCTGACAATGAGCAGTTCTTC.

The chain joins TRBV9 to TRBJ2-3, with 7 bases matching TRBD2. Trimming at V came to 2 bases and at J to 1 base, leaving 7 bases not matched to a gene. CDR1 and CDR2 from the germline V gene are SGDLS and YYNGEE. The CDR3 spans 16 residues. CDR3 DNA sequence: TGTGCCAGCAGCGTCGGTACGGGAGGAGGCACAGATACGCAGTATTTT. As protein: CASSVGTGGGTDTQYF.

This clone was counted only a few times. The chain has TRBV5-1 and TRBJ1-1; D unclear. The germline V gene encodes CDR1 SGHRS and CDR2 YFSETQ. This CDR3 is 13 amino acids long. Trimming left V 0 bases short and J 4 bases short, with 7 bases between. DNA of the CDR3: TGCGCCAGCAGCTTGGAAGAGTTCACTGAAGCTTTCTTT. Translating it yields CASSLEEFTEAFF.